These 27 T cell receptor beta chains originate from one sample sequenced in a study of human T cells and chemical hapten exposure. Time point meaning: pre-sensitization, week 0. Treatment noted: therapeutic diphenylcyclopropenone sensitization with weekly scalp DPC. Via MiXCR, TCRdb re-called the RACE reads, giving one row per CDR3 protein. Of 150,000 to 200,000 distinct CDR3 sequences in the sample, roughly 30% were seen once. This material consisted of whole blood, taken in connection with sensitization to the hapten diphenylcyclopropenone (DPC). Receptors originate from a woman aged 30 to 39 with alopecia areata. Some clones in this sample may be carry-over from other donors' samples.

This clonotype was counted only a few times. CDR3 sequence reads: CASNGGSSYNSPLHF. The CDR3 bases are TGTGCCAGCAATGGCGGGAGCTCCTATAATTCACCCCTCCACTTT. J is TRBJ1-6 and V is TRBV28; D unclear. The CDR3 runs 15 residues. Germline CDR1 reads MDHEN; CDR2 reads SYDVKM. V lost 7 bases and J 0 bases, leaving 10 bases between the germline ends.

This clonotype was seen only a few times. This chain links TRBV28 with TRBJ1-5; 8 nucleotides match TRBD1. The V gene's germline CDR1 is MDHEN and CDR2 SYDVKM. This CDR3 has 14 amino acids. V shed 5 bases and J 2 bases; nucleotides not matched to a gene: 2. The CDR3 coding sequence is TGTGCCAGCAGTGAGACAGGGGGCAATCAGCCCCAGCATTTT. This codes for CASSETGGNQPQHF.

In this sample, this clonotype turned up once. The chain employs TRBV7-9 and TRBJ1-6, with TRBD1 as a possible D gene (6 bases). CDR1 and CDR2 (germline): SEHNR, FQNEAQ (reference sequence). The CDR3 is 15 residues long. The ends were cut back, 5 bases at V and 6 bases at J, with 14 bases in the middle. CDR3 sequence (DNA): TGTGCCAGCAGCGAACAGGGCACCACTAATTCACCCCTCCACTTT. This encodes CASSEQGTTNSPLHF. Using reference TRBV7-9 and TRBJ1-6 for the parts outside the CDR3, the full variable domain is DTGVSQNPRHKITKRGQNVTFRCDPISEHNRLYWYRQTLGQGPEFLTYFQNEAQLEKSRLLSDRFSAERPKGSFSTLEIQRTEQGDSAMYLCASSEQGTTNSPLHFGNGTRLTVT.

The J gene is TRBJ2-1, the V gene TRBV4-1, with 8 bases matching TRBD2. In germline, CDR1 is MGHRA, CDR2 YSYEKL. V trimming: 0 bases; J trimming: 3 bases; junction bases outside the gene matches: 7. The CDR3 has 17 residues. CDR3 loop: CASSQEGAGVLYNEQFF. CDR3 DNA sequence: TGCGCCAGCAGCCAAGAGGGAGCGGGAGTCCTCTACAATGAGCAGTTCTTC.

This clonotype showed up just a few times. The chain recombines TRBV29-1 with TRBJ2-7, with TRBD1 identical over 9 bases. With 6 bases clipped from V and 6 bases from J, the junction kept 3 bases outside the gene matches. Germline CDR1 reads SQVTM; CDR2 reads ANQGSEA. The CDR3 is made up of 11 amino acids. The CDR3 sequence: CSVDRGSEQYF. The DNA for the CDR3 is TGCAGCGTGGACAGGGGTAGCGAGCAGTACTTC.

The V call is TRBV6-2 or TRBV6-3, the J call TRBJ2-7; D possibly corresponds to TRBD1 (5 bases). The V gene's germline CDR1 is MNHEY and CDR2 SVGEGT. V lost 4 bases, J lost 5 bases, and 9 bases lay in between. There are 12 residues in the CDR3. The CDR3 here is CASSLVGDEQYF. The CDR3, as DNA: TGTGCCAGCAGTTTGGTAGGGGACGAGCAGTACTTC.

The chain has TRBV7-2 and TRBJ2-3, with D perhaps TRBD2 (6 bases). The CDR3 runs to 12 residues. The germline CDR1 and CDR2 sequences are SGHTA and FQGNSA. With 5 bases removed from V and 5 bases from J, the gap between germline ends came to 8 bases. Written as DNA, the CDR3 is TGTGCCAGCAGCGGAGCGGGAGATACGCAGTATTTT. Encoded protein: CASSGAGDTQYF.

The sample holds a few counts of this clonotype. The chain carries TRBV6-2 or TRBV6-3 and TRBJ2-7, with D hard to call. CDR1 MNHEY and CDR2 SVGEGT come from the germline V gene. The length of the CDR3 is 12 residues. Deletions cut 5 bases from V and 3 bases from J, with 8 bases between. As DNA, the CDR3 is TGTGCCAGCAGTCCCCCTTACTACGAGCAGTACTTC. Protein: CASSPPYYEQYF.

This chain joins TRBV28 and TRBJ1-1; D is ambiguous. Germline V gene sequence: CDR1 MDHEN, CDR2 SYDVKM. The CDR3 length is 14 residues. V was clipped by 6 bases and J by 3 bases, with 14 bases between them. The DNA of the CDR3 is TGTGCCAGCAGCTTGGGTTTTTTAGACACTGAAGCTTTCTTT. Translation: CASSLGFLDTEAFF. The variable domain in full, with the rest retrieved from reference TRBV28 and TRBJ1-1, is DVKVTQSSRYLVKRTGEKVFLECVQDMDHENMFWYRQDPGLGLRLIYFSYDVKMKEKGDIPEGYSVSREKKERFSLILESASTNQTSMYLCASSLGFLDTEAFFGQGTRLTVV.

This clonotype was picked up a small number of times. The rearrangement links TRBV3-1 to TRBJ1-1; D call uncertain. Trimming removed 0 bases at V and 3 bases at J, with 14 bases between. CDR1 and CDR2 from the germline V gene are LGHDT and YNNKEL (reference sequence). The CDR3 spans 16 residues. The CDR3 protein is CASSQDYGGMDTEAFF. The CDR3 DNA is TGTGCCAGCAGCCAAGATTATGGAGGGATGGACACTGAAGCTTTCTTT.

The chain couples TRBV25-1 to TRBJ2-3, with D perhaps TRBD2 (5 bases). CDR1 and CDR2 from the germline V gene are MGHDK and SYGVNS. The CDR3 loop spans 12 amino acids. The germline V and J ends were trimmed by 10 bases and 8 bases, with 16 bases remaining between them. In DNA, the CDR3 is TGTGCCACCGAATACCAACTAGGTACGCAGTATTTT. It translates to CATEYQLGTQYF.

This clonotype was detected only a few times. The chain recombines TRBV9 with TRBJ1-6; D uncertain. The CDR3 spans 12 residues. CDR1 is SGDLS, CDR2 YYNGEE, per germline. The V and J ends lost 0 bases and 8 bases respectively, with 3 bases between them. CDR3 coding DNA: TGTGCCAGCAGCGTAGGCGATTCACCCCTCCACTTT. It yields the protein CASSVGDSPLHF.

As for this clonotype: An end of the junction differs from the germline gene, which may be a read error. The chain couples TRBV7-9 to TRBJ1-6; D ambiguous. The CDR3 extends over 12 amino acids. Germline CDR1 reads SEHNR; CDR2 reads FQNEAQ (reference sequence). DNA of the CDR3: TGTGCCAGCAGCTTAGGAGAGACGGACCCCTACTTT. Translated: CASSLGETDPYF.

V gene TRBV7-2 combines with J gene TRBJ1-1; no clear D gene. V was cut by 3 bases and J by 0 bases, with 11 bases left in between. Germline CDR1 SGHTA, CDR2 FQGNSA. The CDR3 contains 15 residues. As DNA, the CDR3 is TGTGCCAGCAGCTTCGACACCAGATTGAACACTGAAGCTTTCTTT. Its protein is CASSFDTRLNTEAFF.

This clonotype occurred many times. The V gene is TRBV15, the J gene TRBJ1-1; 10 bases are shared with TRBD1. Germline values: CDR1 LNHNV, CDR2 YYDKDF (reference sequence). The CDR3 is made up of 14 amino acids. J lost 7 bases, V lost 7 bases, and 9 bases had no gene match. The CDR3 bases are TGTGCCACCACGGATGGACAGGGGGTGAGTGAAGCTTTCTTT. Its translation is CATTDGQGVSEAFF.

This clonotype has a handful of counts. The chain has TRBV29-1 and TRBJ2-3, with a weak D call TRBD1 (6 bases). The CDR3 is 13 amino acids. Looked up from germline, CDR1 is SQVTM and CDR2 is ANQGSEA. V was clipped by 4 bases and J by 1 base, with 9 bases between them. Here the CDR3 reads CSVGRQGTDTQYF. The CDR3 region has the DNA TGCAGCGTTGGCAGACAGGGCACAGATACGCAGTATTTT.

V usage is TRBV28 and J usage is TRBJ2-2, with 8 bases fitting TRBD1. The germline gives CDR1 MDHEN, CDR2 SYDVKM. The J segment lost 4 bases and the V segment lost 2 bases, leaving 6 bases of the junction unmatched. CDR3 length: 16 amino acids. The DNA of the CDR3 is TGTGCCAGCAGTTTAGGTGCAGGGGGCGGCACCGGGGAGCTGTTTTTT. Encoded protein: CASSLGAGGGTGELFF.

Regarding this clonotype: The junction departs from the called germline gene at one end, perhaps through a read error. This chain connects TRBV29-1 to TRBJ1-2; 7 nucleotides match TRBD1. The germline V gene has CDR1 SQVTM and CDR2 ANQGSEA. This CDR3 has 12 amino acids. The CDR3 spells CSVAGTERSLAF. The CDR3, as DNA: TGCAGCGTCGCCGGGACAGAGCGGAGTTTGGCCTTC.

The genes are TRBV28 and TRBJ2-7; possible D gene TRBD2, 5 bases. Per the germline V gene, CDR1 is MDHEN and CDR2 is SYDVKM. This CDR3 is built from 14 residues. Trimming stripped 2 bases from V and 2 bases from J, with 10 bases between. The CDR3 loop is CASSLPQLAYEQYF. In DNA form, the CDR3 reads TGTGCCAGCAGTTTACCGCAACTAGCCTACGAGCAGTACTTC.

CDR3 coding DNA: TGCAGTGCTAGCTTCCAGATTGGGAAGGGCTACACCTTC. Amino acid sequence: CSASFQIGKGYTF. The chain links TRBV20-1 to TRBJ1-2; D not certain. This CDR3 comprises 13 residues. Germline-derived CDR1 and CDR2 are DFQATT and SNEGSKA (reference sequence). V shed 3 bases and J shed 8 bases, with 16 bases lying between them.

J is TRBJ2-5 and V is TRBV9, with TRBD2 matching over 8 bases. The CDR3 has 16 amino acids. Trimming took 2 bases from V and 2 from J; bases not matched to a gene: 8. CDR1 SGDLS and CDR2 YYNGEE come from the germline V gene. Here the CDR3 DNA reads TGTGCCAGCAGCGTGGTGGCTAGCGGGCCGCAAGAGACCCAGTACTTC. Protein: CASSVVASGPQETQYF.

V is TRBV5-1 and J is TRBJ2-1, with D perhaps TRBD1 or TRBD2 (5 bases each). The germline CDR1 and CDR2 sequences are SGHRS and YFSETQ. This CDR3 region has 14 residues. The V gene lost 0 bases and the J gene lost 9 bases, with 13 bases spanning the gap. The CDR3 bases are TGCGCCAGCAGCTTGGTTGTCGGGGCAGGTGAGCAGTTCTTC. Translating it yields CASSLVVGAGEQFF.

This clonotype has more than one count but fewer than ten. The rearrangement links TRBV29-1 to TRBJ2-4, with 7 bases matching TRBD1. Trimming cost V 6 bases and J 14 bases; bases outside gene matches: 10. CDR3 length: 11 residues. Germline loops: CDR1 SQVTM, CDR2 ANQGSEA. The CDR3 DNA reads as TGCAGCGTCCGAGGGACAGACCGAAAGTACTTC. Its translation: CSVRGTDRKYF.

CDR3 residues: CASSFQDSLTGELFF. The CDR3, as DNA: TGTGCCAGCAGCTTTCAGGACAGCTTAACCGGGGAGCTGTTTTTT. This chain joins TRBV28 and TRBJ2-2; D may be TRBD1 (6 bases). This CDR3 is 15 amino acids long. Germline CDR1 MDHEN, CDR2 SYDVKM. V lost 6 bases, J lost 5 bases, and 16 bases lay in between.

In its sample, this clonotype was seen a few times. The chain uses TRBV6-5 and TRBJ2-7; D may be TRBD1 (5 bases). The CDR3 sequence is 14 residues long. V lost 0 bases and J lost 2, with 8 bases in between. Germline CDR1 MNHEY, CDR2 SVGAGI. The CDR3 nucleotides are TGTGCCAGCAGTTACTCGGCAGGGCCCTACGAGCAGTACTTC. Translation: CASSYSAGPYEQYF.

This clonotype has more than one count but fewer than ten. The J gene is TRBJ2-1, the V gene TRBV9; 10 nucleotides line up with TRBD2. After removal of 1 base from V and 3 bases from J, the junction contained 7 bases not matched to a gene. The CDR3 has 17 amino acids. Germline values: CDR1 SGDLS, CDR2 YYNGEE. This CDR3 is CASSVRASGRGYNEQFF. In DNA form, the CDR3 reads TGTGCCAGCAGCGTAAGGGCTAGCGGGAGAGGCTACAATGAGCAGTTCTTC. Based on the CDR3 plus reference TRBV9 and TRBJ2-1, the full variable domain is DSGVTQTPKHLITATGQRVTLRCSPRSGDLSVYWYQQSLDQGLQFLIQYYNGEERAKGNILERFSAQQFPDLHSELNLSSLELGDSALYFCASSVRASGRGYNEQFFGPGTRLTVL.

This sequence joins TRBV20-1 and TRBJ1-1; TRBD1 is a possible D gene (6 bases). The V gene lost 4 bases and the J gene lost 1 base, with 10 bases spanning the gap. The CDR3 consists of 13 residues. Germline-derived CDR1 and CDR2 are DFQATT and SNEGSKA (reference sequence). CDR3: CSATGTKNTEAFF. CDR3 bases: TGCAGTGCTACCGGGACAAAGAACACTGAAGCTTTCTTT.